These T cell receptor beta chains were read from a single sample in a study of graft-versus-host responses after intestinal transplantation. The table came from immunoSEQ multiplex PCR; TCRdb's copy has only in-frame clones and leaves some out. The sample comprises 95,000 to 150,000 clones, approximately 92% of which are singletons, and roughly 0.11% rests with the top ten. These TCRs are of unknown antigen specificity. Material: unstimulated CD4+ T cells sorted from spleen or lymph node cells, obtained before intestinal transplant. The origin of the receptors is a human donor who received an intestinal transplant. CDR3s include the opening cysteine and the closing phenylalanine or tryptophan. A D gene is named only where the DNA matches it firmly. The size of a clone is reported for some rows only, either as once, few or many, or as a class for expanded clones.

clone_size: .; j_call: TRBJ2-1; d_call: .; v_call: TRBV9; cdr3_aa: CASSVDSRNEQFF; cdr3_nt: TGTGCCAGCAGCGTAGATTCCCGAAATGAGCAGTTCTTC
clone_size: .; j_call: TRBJ2-3; d_call: TRBD2; v_call: TRBV7-9; cdr3_aa: CASSLSTGGTQYF; cdr3_nt: TGTGCCAGCAGCCTATCAACGGGGGGTACGCAGTATTTT
clone_size: .; j_call: TRBJ2-3; d_call: .; v_call: TRBV12-5; cdr3_aa: CASGRERDTQYF; cdr3_nt: TGTGCTAGTGGCCGGGAGCGGGATACGCAGTATTTT
clone_size: once; j_call: TRBJ2-5; d_call: .; v_call: TRBV19; cdr3_aa: CASSIGPQETQYF; cdr3_nt: TGTGCCAGTAGTATCGGCCCGCAAGAGACCCAGTACTTC
clone_size: .; j_call: TRBJ2-7; d_call: .; v_call: TRBV7-8; cdr3_aa: CASSLGGPPYEQYF; cdr3_nt: TGTGCCAGCAGCTTAGGGGGACCCCCCTACGAGCAGTACTTC
clone_size: .; j_call: TRBJ2-7; d_call: TRBD2; v_call: TRBV19; cdr3_aa: CASKMTSGGAYEQYF; cdr3_nt: TGTGCCAGTAAGATGACTAGCGGGGGAGCCTACGAGCAGTACTTC
clone_size: .; j_call: TRBJ1-4; d_call: .; v_call: TRBV18; cdr3_aa: CASSPTGASTNEKLFF; cdr3_nt: TGTGCCAGCTCACCCACAGGTGCCTCGACTAATGAAAAACTGTTTTTT
clone_size: .; j_call: TRBJ1-5; d_call: .; v_call: TRBV30; cdr3_aa: CAWGSYRKDQPQHF; cdr3_nt: TGTGCCTGGGGGTCCTACAGGAAGGATCAGCCCCAGCATTTT
clone_size: .; j_call: TRBJ1-1; d_call: .; v_call: TRBV6-5; cdr3_aa: CASSYSGTGEAFF; cdr3_nt: TGTGCCAGCAGTTACTCCGGGACGGGAGAAGCTTTCTTT
clone_size: .; j_call: TRBJ2-6; d_call: TRBD2; v_call: TRBV15; cdr3_aa: CATMAGGRAPGANVLTF; cdr3_nt: TGTGCCACCATGGCGGGGGGGCGCGCCCCTGGGGCCAACGTCCTGACTTTC
clone_size: .; j_call: TRBJ1-4; d_call: .; v_call: TRBV5-4; cdr3_aa: CASSLGGEGEKLFF; cdr3_nt: TGTGCCAGCAGCTTGGGAGGTGAAGGGGAAAAACTGTTTTTT
clone_size: few; j_call: TRBJ2-3; d_call: TRBD1; v_call: TRBV6-5; cdr3_aa: CASSYDRGATDTQYF; cdr3_nt: TGTGCCAGCAGTTACGACAGGGGGGCCACAGATACGCAGTATTTT
clone_size: .; j_call: TRBJ2-1; d_call: TRBD2; v_call: TRBV5-1; cdr3_aa: CASRPSGSSYNEQFF; cdr3_nt: TGCGCCAGCAGGCCTAGCGGGAGCTCCTACAATGAGCAGTTCTTC
clone_size: once; j_call: TRBJ1-2; d_call: .; v_call: TRBV5-1; cdr3_aa: CASSGGPGVNYGYTF; cdr3_nt: TGCGCCAGCAGCGGGGGCCCGGGGGTCAACTATGGCTACACCTTC
clone_size: .; j_call: TRBJ2-1; d_call: TRBD2; v_call: TRBV28; cdr3_aa: CASAGGGSHNEQFF; cdr3_nt: TGTGCCAGCGCGGGAGGGGGCAGTCACAATGAGCAGTTCTTC
clone_size: .; j_call: TRBJ1-1; d_call: .; v_call: TRBV5-4; cdr3_aa: CASSLGENTEAFF; cdr3_nt: TGTGCCAGCAGCTTGGGAGAGAACACTGAAGCTTTCTTT
clone_size: .; j_call: TRBJ2-7; d_call: TRBD1; v_call: TRBV27; cdr3_aa: CASRGQGGSYEQYF; cdr3_nt: TGTGCCAGCAGAGGACAGGGGGGCTCCTACGAGCAGTACTTC
clone_size: .; j_call: TRBJ2-1; d_call: TRBD1; v_call: TRBV19; cdr3_aa: CASRPPGTGFNEQFF; cdr3_nt: TGTGCCAGTAGGCCCCCCGGGACAGGGTTCAATGAGCAGTTCTTC
clone_size: .; j_call: TRBJ2-6; d_call: .; v_call: TRBV4-2; cdr3_aa: CATKRDFNSGANVLTF; cdr3_nt: TGTGCCACCAAACGGGACTTCAATTCTGGGGCCAACGTCCTGACTTTC
clone_size: .; j_call: TRBJ1-5; d_call: .; v_call: TRBV4-2; cdr3_aa: CASSQDEFGDQPQHF; cdr3_nt: TGTGCCAGCAGCCAAGATGAGTTCGGGGATCAGCCCCAGCATTTT
clone_size: .; j_call: TRBJ2-5; d_call: .; v_call: TRBV30; cdr3_aa: CAWSVSRVRAQETQYF; cdr3_nt: TGTGCCTGGAGTGTATCCAGGGTGAGGGCCCAAGAGACCCAGTACTTC
clone_size: .; j_call: TRBJ2-1; d_call: TRBD2; v_call: TRBV5-1; cdr3_aa: CASSLDSGRARFYNEQFF; cdr3_nt: TGCGCCAGCAGCTTGGATAGCGGGAGGGCCAGATTCTACAATGAGCAGTTCTTC
clone_size: .; j_call: TRBJ2-3; d_call: TRBD2; v_call: TRBV18; cdr3_aa: CASSPILAGTDTQYF; cdr3_nt: TGTGCCAGCTCACCTATACTAGCGGGCACAGATACGCAGTATTTT
clone_size: .; j_call: TRBJ1-2; d_call: .; v_call: TRBV9; cdr3_aa: CASSERGGDYGYTF; cdr3_nt: TGTGCCAGCAGCGAGCGGGGGGGGGACTATGGCTACACCTTC
clone_size: .; j_call: TRBJ2-1; d_call: TRBD2; v_call: TRBV28; cdr3_aa: CASSPTPGLAETYNEQFF; cdr3_nt: TGTGCCAGCAGCCCTACCCCGGGACTAGCGGAGACCTACAATGAGCAGTTCTTC
clone_size: .; j_call: TRBJ1-5; d_call: .; v_call: TRBV30; cdr3_aa: CAWSVGGTSNQPQHF; cdr3_nt: TGTGCCTGGAGTGTAGGCGGGACTAGCAATCAGCCCCAGCATTTT
clone_size: once; j_call: TRBJ2-1; d_call: TRBD1; v_call: TRBV11-2; cdr3_aa: CASSLVRGLDPPQFF; cdr3_nt: TGTGCCAGCAGCTTAGTTAGGGGGCTAGACCCCCCTCAGTTCTTC
clone_size: .; j_call: TRBJ1-3; d_call: .; v_call: TRBV11-3; cdr3_aa: CASSLGTGNTIYF; cdr3_nt: TGTGCCAGCAGCTTAGGAACTGGAAACACCATATATTTT
clone_size: .; j_call: TRBJ1-5; d_call: TRBD1; v_call: TRBV15; cdr3_aa: CATSRGGGNSNQPQHF; cdr3_nt: TGTGCCACCAGTAGAGGGGGCGGCAATAGCAATCAGCCCCAGCATTTT
clone_size: .; j_call: TRBJ2-1; d_call: .; v_call: TRBV20-1; cdr3_aa: CSAEYNEQFF; cdr3_nt: TGCAGTGCAGAATACAATGAGCAGTTCTTC
clone_size: .; j_call: TRBJ1-2; d_call: TRBD1; v_call: TRBV19; cdr3_aa: CASSRSGGAGYGYTF; cdr3_nt: TGTGCCAGTAGTCGCTCAGGGGGCGCAGGCTATGGCTACACCTTC
clone_size: .; j_call: TRBJ1-5; d_call: .; v_call: TRBV27; cdr3_aa: CASSYLDSNQPQHF; cdr3_nt: TGTGCCAGCAGTTACTTGGACAGTAATCAGCCCCAGCATTTT
clone_size: .; j_call: TRBJ2-3; d_call: TRBD2; v_call: TRBV6-5; cdr3_aa: CASSYSLGLSGNTQYF; cdr3_nt: TGTGCCAGCAGTTACTCCCTAGGCCTTAGCGGGAATACGCAGTATTTT
clone_size: .; j_call: TRBJ2-3; d_call: .; v_call: TRBV14; cdr3_aa: CASSRTGTHSPDTQYF; cdr3_nt: TGTGCCAGCAGCCGCACAGGGACCCACTCTCCAGATACGCAGTATTTT
clone_size: .; j_call: TRBJ2-5; d_call: .; v_call: TRBV18; cdr3_aa: CASSPSQETQYF; cdr3_nt: TGTGCCAGCTCACCATCGCAAGAGACCCAGTACTTC
clone_size: .; j_call: TRBJ2-7; d_call: .; v_call: TRBV7-9; cdr3_aa: CASSSTTRTATYEQYF; cdr3_nt: TGTGCCAGCAGCTCTACTACCAGGACAGCGACCTACGAGCAGTACTTC
clone_size: .; j_call: TRBJ1-2; d_call: TRBD1; v_call: TRBV2; cdr3_aa: CASSENVGQGNYGYTF; cdr3_nt: TGTGCCAGCAGTGAAAATGTGGGACAGGGGAACTATGGCTACACCTTC
clone_size: once; j_call: TRBJ2-2; d_call: .; v_call: TRBV29-1; cdr3_aa: CSAGGLANTGELFF; cdr3_nt: TGCAGCGCCGGGGGGCTAGCGAACACCGGGGAGCTGTTTTTT
clone_size: .; j_call: TRBJ2-7; d_call: TRBD1; v_call: TRBV25-1; cdr3_aa: CASSRDRVKEQYF; cdr3_nt: TGTGCCAGCAGCCGGGACAGGGTAAAAGAGCAGTACTTC
clone_size: .; j_call: TRBJ2-7; d_call: TRBD1; v_call: TRBV2; cdr3_aa: CANRDRGLGSYEQYF; cdr3_nt: TGTGCCAACAGGGACAGGGGGCTGGGGTCCTACGAGCAGTACTTC
clone_size: .; j_call: TRBJ2-5; d_call: .; v_call: TRBV5-5; cdr3_aa: CASSPLSQEKEETQYF; cdr3_nt: TGTGCCAGCAGCCCTTTATCTCAGGAAAAAGAAGAGACCCAGTACTTC
clone_size: .; j_call: TRBJ1-3; d_call: .; v_call: TRBV27; cdr3_aa: CASRAAGNTIYF; cdr3_nt: TGTGCCAGCAGGGCAGCTGGAAACACCATATATTTT
clone_size: few; j_call: TRBJ1-2; d_call: .; v_call: TRBV7-8; cdr3_aa: CASSQKVLANYGYTF; cdr3_nt: TGTGCCAGCAGCCAAAAGGTGTTAGCTAACTATGGCTACACCTTC
clone_size: .; j_call: TRBJ2-5; d_call: .; v_call: TRBV18; cdr3_aa: CASSPGETQYF; cdr3_nt: TGTGCCAGCTCACCCGGAGAGACCCAGTACTTC
clone_size: few; j_call: TRBJ1-5; d_call: .; v_call: TRBV6-5; cdr3_aa: CASSYSRGSGQPQHF; cdr3_nt: TGTGCCAGCAGTTACTCCCGGGGGTCGGGTCAGCCCCAGCATTTT
clone_size: .; j_call: TRBJ1-5; d_call: TRBD1; v_call: TRBV7-8; cdr3_aa: CASSSNRGHQPQHF; cdr3_nt: TGTGCCAGCAGCTCTAACAGGGGGCACCAGCCCCAGCATTTT
clone_size: .; j_call: TRBJ2-1; d_call: TRBD1; v_call: TRBV7-9; cdr3_aa: CASSPTGTGLGEQFF; cdr3_nt: TGTGCCAGCAGCCCGACCGGGACAGGGCTTGGTGAGCAGTTCTTC
clone_size: .; j_call: TRBJ1-5; d_call: .; v_call: TRBV18; cdr3_aa: CASSPPNQPQHF; cdr3_nt: TGTGCCAGCTCACCACCCAACCAGCCCCAGCATTTT
clone_size: .; j_call: TRBJ1-5; d_call: .; v_call: TRBV2; cdr3_aa: CASSGPKGNQPQHF; cdr3_nt: TGTGCCAGCAGCGGACCCAAAGGCAATCAGCCCCAGCATTTT